A single sample gave rise to the 31 T cell receptor beta chains below, sequenced in a study of T cell responses to AZD1222 COVID-19 vaccine. Assay: immunoSEQ multiplex PCR; the TCRdb copy retains only in-frame clones and omits some. The data show more than 150,000 clones, nearly 95% seen once. The source was peripheral blood, collected 28 days after the second AZD1222 dose. The receptors were sampled from an adult who received the AZD1222 COVID-19 vaccine.

The V call is TRBV7-2, the J call TRBJ2-7; D is ambiguous. V was trimmed by 5 bases and J by 1 base, leaving 12 bases between them. Germline V lookup: CDR1 SGHTA, CDR2 FQGNSA. CDR3 length: 14 residues. The CDR3 reads CASSPALISYEQYF. CDR3 nucleotide sequence: TGTGCCAGCAGCCCCGCCCTCATTTCCTACGAGCAGTACTTC.

The rearrangement joins TRBV6-2 or TRBV6-3 to TRBJ1-4, with D tentatively TRBD1 (5 bases). The CDR3 runs 14 residues. Germline values: CDR1 MNHEY, CDR2 SVGEGT. V lost 2 bases and J lost 7, with 11 bases in between. The CDR3 DNA follows: TGTGCCAGCAGTTACCAACAGGCAGGTGAAAAACTGTTTTTT. It encodes CASSYQQAGEKLFF.

This sequence joins TRBV7-8 and TRBJ1-5; D is possibly TRBD1 (5 bases). CDR3 length equals 16 residues. Trimming left V 1 base short and J 7 bases short, with 17 bases between. The V gene's germline CDR1 is SGHVS and CDR2 FQNEAQ. Here the CDR3 reads CASSLDVNQGGQPQHF. The CDR3 DNA is TGTGCCAGCAGCTTAGACGTGAACCAGGGCGGGCAGCCCCAGCATTTT.

The CDR3 reads CASSSDSREQYF. The CDR3 DNA reads as TGTGCCAGCAGCTCGGACTCGAGGGAGCAGTACTTC. The chain carries TRBV7-3 and TRBJ2-7; a possible D gene is TRBD2 (5 bases). CDR3 size: 12 residues. The V end lost 4 bases, the J end lost 7 bases, and 11 bases lay between the germline ends. From germline, CDR1 is SGHTA and CDR2 FQGTGA.

The chain couples TRBV7-2 to TRBJ1-6; 7 bases line up with TRBD1. Germline CDR1 and CDR2: SGHTA and FQGNSA. The CDR3 sequence is 15 residues long. Trimming cost V 5 bases and J 6 bases; bases outside gene matches: 7. The CDR3 sequence is CASSVGQLGNSPLHF. CDR3 in DNA: TGTGCCAGCAGCGTGGGACAGCTGGGTAATTCACCCCTCCACTTT.

The V call is TRBV6-5, the J call TRBJ2-1; TRBD2 matches 8 bases. V shed 8 bases and J 3 bases; nucleotides not matched to a gene: 6. The germline gives CDR1 MNHEY, CDR2 SVGAGI. The CDR3 totals 14 residues. The CDR3 protein is CASLAAGGYNEQFF. The CDR3 region has the DNA TGTGCCAGCTTAGCTGCGGGAGGCTACAATGAGCAGTTCTTC.

The chain joins TRBV14 to TRBJ2-1; maybe TRBD2 (5 bases). V was shortened by 0 bases and J by 10 bases, with 10 bases between the two germline ends. CDR3 length: 13 residues. The V gene's germline CDR1 is SGHDN and CDR2 FVKESK. The CDR3 loop is CASSQDFQREQFF. CDR3 sequence (DNA): TGTGCCAGCAGCCAAGATTTCCAGCGGGAGCAGTTCTTC.

The genes are TRBV5-8 and TRBJ1-5; 7 bases align to TRBD1. The V and J ends lost 0 bases and 0 bases, in that order; junction bases with no gene match: 3. CDR3 length equals 16 residues. Germline CDR1 reads SGHTS; CDR2 reads YDEGEE. CDR3 loop: CASSLGQGYSNQPQHF. CDR3 nucleotide sequence: TGTGCCAGCAGCTTGGGACAGGGTTATAGCAATCAGCCCCAGCATTTT.

This rearrangement joins TRBV1 to TRBJ2-7; the table gives TRBD2 as D, unverified against the DNA. TRBV1 constitutes a pseudogene. The CDR3 loop spans 16 amino acids. This CDR3 is CTSSQPRPGVSYEQYF. DNA for the CDR3: TGCACCAGCAGCCAACCACGGCCGGGGGTCTCCTACGAGCAGTACTTC.

CDR3 region: CASRGGQNSYEQYF. The CDR3 DNA sequence: TGTGCCAGTAGAGGGGGACAGAACTCCTACGAGCAGTACTTC. V and J are TRBV19 and TRBJ2-7; 7 positions match TRBD1. This CDR3 spans 14 amino acids. V trimming: 6 bases; J trimming: 0 bases; junction bases outside the gene matches: 5. Germline values: CDR1 LNHDA, CDR2 SQIVND (reference sequence). Looking up the rest from reference TRBV19 and TRBJ2-7 gives the full variable domain: DGGITQSPKYLFRKEGQNVTLSCEQNLNHDAMYWYRQDPGQGLRLIYYSQIVNDFQKGDIAEGYSVSREKKESFPLTVTSAQKNPTAFYLCASRGGQNSYEQYFGPGTRLTVT.

This clone was seen only once. This chain links TRBV29-1 with TRBJ2-5, with D unclear. Looked up from germline, CDR1 is SQVTM and CDR2 is ANQGSEA. V was trimmed by 7 bases and J by 5 bases, leaving 17 bases between them. The CDR3 is 13 residues long. CDR3 sequence: CSARSRRGETQYF. The DNA of the CDR3 is TGCAGCGCTCGTTCCCGTCGTGGGGAGACCCAGTACTTC.

The chain carries TRBV11-3 and TRBJ2-3; D possibly corresponds to TRBD1 (6 bases). The V gene lost 3 bases and the J gene lost 1 base, with 17 bases spanning the gap. CDR1 and CDR2 (germline): SGHNT, YENEEA. The CDR3 sequence is 17 residues long. The CDR3 loop is CASSFLGQPWGTDTQYF. In DNA form, the CDR3 reads TGTGCCAGCAGCTTCCTCGGACAGCCTTGGGGCACAGATACGCAGTATTTT.

The V call is TRBV18, the J call TRBJ2-3, with TRBD2 matching over 8 bases. The CDR3 loop spans 16 amino acids. Unmatched junction bases numbered 8, after V lost 5 bases and J lost 1 base. CDR1 is KGHSH, CDR2 LQKENI, per germline. The CDR3 nucleotides read TGTGCCAGCTCATCCCGTAGCGGGGCACGCACAGATACGCAGTATTTT. Its protein product is CASSSRSGARTDTQYF.

The J gene is TRBJ1-5, the V gene TRBV10-3; 7 nucleotides align to TRBD1. The V gene's germline CDR1 is ENHRY and CDR2 SYGVKD. The CDR3 length is 14 residues. The V gene end was trimmed by 2 bases and the J gene end by 4 bases; junction bases not matched to a gene: 2. This CDR3 reads CAISEIQGNQPQHF. The DNA for the CDR3 is TGTGCCATCAGTGAGATACAGGGGAATCAGCCCCAGCATTTT.

V and J are TRBV6-5 and TRBJ1-3; D gene uncertain. CDR3 length: 15 residues. V was pared by 10 bases and J by 0 bases, with 16 bases between. Germline CDR1 and CDR2: MNHEY and SVGAGI. DNA of the CDR3: TGTGCCACTTCCCAAGCCCCAAGCTCTGGAAACACCATATATTTT. Its protein is CATSQAPSSGNTIYF.

This clone appeared once. The chain uses TRBV7-5 and TRBJ2-7. TRBV7-5 counts as a pseudogene. The CDR3 is made up of 12 amino acids. This CDR3 reads CARIVESYEQYF. CDR3 sequence (DNA): TGTGCCAGAATCGTGGAATCCTACGAGCAGTACTTC.

The chain carries TRBV4-1 and TRBJ2-7; tentatively, D is TRBD1 or TRBD2 (5 bases each). The ends were cut back, 1 base at V and 3 bases at J, with 7 bases in the middle. The CDR3 spans 13 residues. Germline V gives CDR1 MGHRA, CDR2 YSYEKL. The CDR3 bases are TGCGCCAGCAGCCAAGGTGGGGGCTACGAGCAGTACTTC. Protein product: CASSQGGGYEQYF.

J is TRBJ2-3 and V is TRBV11-2; 7 bases agree with TRBD2. Germline V gives CDR1 SGHAT, CDR2 FQNNGV. This CDR3 has 14 residues. The V gene end was trimmed by 6 bases and the J gene end by 5 bases; junction bases not matched to a gene: 8. Written as DNA, the CDR3 is TGTGCCAGCAGTCGAGGACTAGTAGTAGATACGCAGTATTTT. Encoded protein: CASSRGLVVDTQYF.

The V and J genes are TRBV3-1 (or the pseudogene TRBV3-2) and TRBJ2-3, with 11 bases fitting TRBD2. From germline, CDR1 is LGHDT and CDR2 YNNKEL (reference sequence). This CDR3 comprises 17 residues. Trimming removed 8 bases from V and 2 bases from J; junction bases left unmatched: 12. Here the CDR3 reads CASSLRTSGFLTDTQYF. The CDR3 DNA reads as TGTGCCAGCTCCCTCAGGACTAGCGGGTTTCTCACAGATACGCAGTATTTT.

This chain joins TRBV28 and TRBJ1-6; D unclear. Germline CDR1 and CDR2: MDHEN and SYDVKM. Between the trimmed V and J ends, which lost 5 bases and 17 bases, there was a span of 13 bases. This CDR3 has 11 residues. CDR3 region: CASSSGQVVHF. CDR3 coding DNA: TGTGCCAGCAGTAGCGGGCAAGTAGTCCACTTT.

A few counts support this clone. The chain joins TRBV28 to TRBJ1-2; D may be TRBD1 (5 bases). Germline CDR1 is MDHEN and CDR2 is SYDVKM. The CDR3 sequence is 15 residues long. V lost 10 bases, J lost 5 bases, and 23 bases lay in between. CDR3 loop: CATGGGPGGGYGYTF. DNA of the CDR3: TGTGCCACAGGAGGTGGTCCCGGGGGGGGATATGGCTACACCTTC.

The V gene is TRBV21-1, the J gene TRBJ1-1; the listed D gene, TRBD1, was not tested against the DNA. TRBV21-1 is an annotated pseudogene. The CDR3 is 14 residues long. The CDR3 sequence: CASSKDDRVPEAFF. The CDR3 DNA reads TGTGCCAGCAGCAAGGATGACAGGGTTCCTGAAGCTTTCTTT.

The CDR3 is CASSLGSTNYGYTF. CDR3 nucleotide sequence: TGTGCCAGCAGTTTAGGGTCGACTAACTATGGCTACACCTTC. The chain combines TRBV28 with TRBJ1-2; unclear D gene. The germline CDR1 and CDR2 sequences are MDHEN and SYDVKM. The CDR3 extends over 14 amino acids. V was trimmed by 2 bases and J by 0 bases, leaving 7 bases between them.

The J gene is TRBJ2-1, the V gene TRBV5-1; tentatively, D is TRBD2 (6 bases). This CDR3 has 17 residues. Trimming removed 4 bases at V and 0 bases at J, with 17 bases between. CDR1 is SGHRS and CDR2 is YFSETQ in the germline V gene. As DNA, the CDR3 is TGCGCCAGCAGCCACCCAAAAAGACTAGACTCCTACAATGAGCAGTTCTTC. The encoded protein is CASSHPKRLDSYNEQFF.

This chain links TRBV7-2 with TRBJ1-2; D not resolved. The V and J ends lost 4 bases and 4 bases respectively, with 10 bases between them. Germline V CDR1 and CDR2: SGHTA, FQGNSA. This CDR3 comprises 13 residues. The CDR3 region has the DNA TGTGCCAGCAGCTCGGGGTCCATCTATGGCTACACCTTC. Amino acid sequence: CASSSGSIYGYTF. Combining the CDR3 with reference TRBV7-2 and TRBJ1-2 gives the whole variable domain GAGVSQSPSNKVTEKGKDVELRCDPISGHTALYWYRQSLGQGLEFLIYFQGNSAPDKSGLPSDRFSAERTGGSVSTLTIQRTQQEDSAVYLCASSSGSIYGYTFGSGTRLTVV.

J is TRBJ2-4 and V is TRBV29-1; TRBD1 matches 9 bases. This CDR3 is built from 15 residues. Trimming took 3 bases from V and 1 from J; bases not matched to a gene: 4. The germline gives CDR1 SQVTM, CDR2 ANQGSEA. The CDR3 reads CSVDTGGSAKNIQYF. CDR3 DNA: TGCAGCGTTGACACAGGGGGCTCGGCCAAAAACATTCAGTACTTC.

The genes are TRBV7-3 and TRBJ2-1; a weak D match, TRBD1 (6 bases). Germline V CDR1 and CDR2: SGHTA, FQGTGA. The CDR3 is 17 amino acids. The ends were cut back, 2 bases at V and 2 bases at J, with 16 bases in the middle. CDR3 residues: CASSLGGGPVTYNEQFF. CDR3 bases: TGTGCCAGCAGCTTAGGGGGCGGGCCAGTAACCTACAATGAGCAGTTCTTC.

This clone was seen only once. CDR3 loop: CASGRTNTEAFF. The CDR3 DNA follows: TGCGCCAGCGGACGGACGAACACTGAAGCTTTCTTT. The chain uses TRBV4-1 and TRBJ1-1, with unresolved D. CDR3 size: 12 residues. Germline-derived CDR1 and CDR2 are MGHRA and YSYEKL. V shed 8 bases and J shed 1 base, with 8 bases lying between them.

This chain connects TRBV7-9 to TRBJ1-2, with D unresolved. Between the trimmed V and J ends, which lost 7 bases and 3 bases, there was a span of 9 bases. CDR3 size: 12 residues. The V gene's germline CDR1 is SEHNR and CDR2 FQNEAQ (reference sequence). This CDR3 is CASTTEYYGYTF. In DNA form, the CDR3 reads TGTGCCAGCACCACGGAATACTATGGCTACACCTTC.

The rearrangement links TRBV10-3 to TRBJ1-1, with a weak D call TRBD1 (6 bases). Germline values: CDR1 ENHRY, CDR2 SYGVKD. The CDR3 length is 15 residues. Trimming shortened V by 6 bases and J by 1 base, and 15 bases separated the two germline ends. The CDR3 spells CAIREMTGGNTEAFF. The CDR3 nucleotides read TGTGCCATCAGAGAAATGACAGGCGGGAACACTGAAGCTTTCTTT.

The chain links TRBV29-1 to TRBJ1-1; 8 bases line up with TRBD1. Losses at the gene ends were 0 bases for V and 5 bases for J; bases not matched to a gene: 17. The V gene's germline CDR1 is SQVTM and CDR2 ANQGSEA. This CDR3 has 18 residues. This chain's CDR3 is CSVEDWGTGSKRGTEAFF. The CDR3 DNA reads as TGCAGCGTTGAAGATTGGGGGACAGGAAGTAAAAGAGGGACTGAAGCTTTCTTT.